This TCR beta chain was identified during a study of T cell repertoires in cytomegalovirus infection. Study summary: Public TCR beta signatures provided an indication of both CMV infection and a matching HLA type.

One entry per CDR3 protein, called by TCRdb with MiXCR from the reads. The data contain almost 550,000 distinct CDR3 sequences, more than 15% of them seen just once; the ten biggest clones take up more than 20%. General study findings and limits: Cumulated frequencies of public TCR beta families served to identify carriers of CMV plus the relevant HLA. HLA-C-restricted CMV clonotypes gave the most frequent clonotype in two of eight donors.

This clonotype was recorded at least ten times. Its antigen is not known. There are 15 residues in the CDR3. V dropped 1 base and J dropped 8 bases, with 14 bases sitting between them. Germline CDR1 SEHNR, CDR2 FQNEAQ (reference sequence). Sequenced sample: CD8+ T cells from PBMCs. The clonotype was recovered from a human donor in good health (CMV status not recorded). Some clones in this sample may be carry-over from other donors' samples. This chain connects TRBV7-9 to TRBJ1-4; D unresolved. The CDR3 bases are TGTGCCAGCAGCTTAGGTGACCGCGGGAGGGAAAAACTGTTTTTT. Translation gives CASSLGDRGREKLFF.